The T cell receptor (beta chain) under discussion was sequenced for a study of cytomegalovirus exposure and HLA in healthy donors (dated by TCRdb to 2017 to 2019). Background for the entire study: In an earlier analysis of some 610 of the donors, 250 to 350 Gb of sequence data and approximately 120 million unique TCR beta sequences from 180 million or so T cells were reported. An early release that covered about 640 HLA-typed donors contained around 330 gigabases of sequencing data and about 84 million unique TCR sequences. Of the 300 to 500 genotyped donors, 70% to 90% were placed in the genetic ancestry cluster associated with self-reported Caucasian donors. The study aimed to test whether cataloging public T cell receptors could reveal signatures of past pathogen exposure. The study used immunosequencing to profile the T cell repertoires of approximately 650 subjects and linked those repertoires to cytomegalovirus serostatus. Along with the roughly 710-subject first cohort, a separate validation cohort of some 130 different subjects was used. The study combined high-throughput TCR immunosequencing, statistical association of individual TCRs with disease status, and machine learning to predict cytomegalovirus infection status. A later analysis re-analyzed previously published TCR beta repertoires from 666 donors and added high-resolution HLA genotyping to study TCR occurrence patterns. In the later analysis, no new phenotypic data were used to find candidate immune exposures; instead, reliance was placed on TCR beta sequences and their occurrence across donors. An earlier analysis of nearly 600 of the donors applied high-throughput TCR beta sequencing to assess whether each TCR beta V gene segment acted as functional or pseudogenic. Alongside the repertoire data, information on donor age, sex, ethnicity and CMV serostatus was compiled. A later genetic analysis took genome-wide SNP genotypes for about 55% of the roughly 670 donors and used that subset as a discovery cohort. All discovery cohort repertoires had been generated on a single sequencing platform. HLA typing covered class I and class II loci at four-digit resolution. Typing coverage varied by locus: roughly 629-630 donors for A, B, C, DRB1 and DQB1; about 520 for DQA1; 606 for DPA1; 450 to 480 for DPB1. Roughly 5 DR-DQ haplotypes were treated as single units for association and clustering because of strong linkage in the cohort. Among over 350 genotyped donors of the cohort, an average of approximately 230,000 unique TCR beta nucleotide sequences were sequenced per donor, roughly 18% of them non-productive. Study-level results and caveats: Presence/absence analyses assumed roughly uniform sequencing depth across donors, an assumption that may not hold. In an earlier analysis of 587 of the donors, most TCR beta V segments appeared in productive rearrangements about 90% or about 30% of the time, broadly matching IMGT annotations. Strong co-occurrence of HLA alleles, especially DR and DQ, made assigning TCR associations to individual alleles difficult. A group of highly shared sequence variants was considered likely to be a technical artifact of the sequencing pipeline. Correlated functional status among segregating V segments might be attributable to linkage disequilibrium, but an unknown experimental factor could not be ruled out. Because some donors lacked HLA typing at each locus, the association tests relied only on the typed subset. In the study, 150 to 200 TCR beta chains were listed as associated with cytomegalovirus. A later genetic analysis associated a missense DCLRE1C variant with V-gene and J-gene trimming of TCR beta chains, and an independent cohort replicated the association. The classifier was reported to diagnose cytomegalovirus status with high specificity and sensitivity in both the original and validation cohorts. A later analysis reported that several top co-occurrence clusters appeared linked to parvovirus B19, influenza, CMV and Epstein-Barr virus. According to the authors, the approach could potentially be generalized to other disease states and immunological phenotypes. A further reported finding was that TCR beta sequences accurately predicted the HLA-A and HLA-B alleles for most subjects in the first cohort. The cohort was sequenced for TCR beta chains only, and without alpha or paired-chain data the features that could be detected were limited. For the cohort, immune exposure information was limited to CMV serostatus. According to a later analysis, TCR association rates differed among HLA loci, with DRB1 alleles showing the most associated TCRs and HLA-C alleles showing the fewest. A few of the identified cytomegalovirus-associated TCR beta chains were confirmed in vitro to be specific for cytomegalovirus antigens. At a false discovery rate of 0.05, a later analysis linked 15,000 to 20,000 TCR beta sequences to specific HLA alleles. In a later analysis, most CMV-associated TCR beta chains were found to appear HLA-restricted, with HLA associations seemingly driven largely by CMV exposure. In a later analysis, HLA-associated TCR beta chains were found to be more clonally expanded and to have lower generation probabilities than equally common non-associated chains. Because counts were too low, approximately 15 rarely observed V segments, including chromosome 9 orphons, were excluded from the earlier analysis of some 590 of the donors. Across donors, most TCR sequences were observed very rarely, whereas some public TCRs were present in many individuals. In a later genetic analysis, fewer N-insertions in productive TCRs were reported among donors in an Asian-associated ancestry cluster than the approximately 630-donor mean.

About this clone: The clone's antigen remains unknown. Within one base of it there is no much larger clone, and no base qualities were kept.

Libraries were constructed by the immunoSEQ multiplex PCR assay. A mixture of 60 forward primers for TCR Vbeta segments and 13 reverse primers for TCR Jbeta segments was used in the multiplex PCR. Amplification of the CDR3 region of rearranged TCR beta genes was performed with a multiplex PCR assay on genomic DNA. On the Illumina HiSeq System, the amplified TCR beta libraries were sequenced as 87-base-pair reads. As for the original processing: In a later analysis, approximately 74 million unique TCR beta chains were counted across the roughly 610 repertoires, and roughly 10 million of these chains were shared by at least two donors. Raw reads were error-corrected and collapsed into unique sequences by a nearest-neighbor algorithm in which closely related sequences were merged to remove PCR and sequencing errors. Alignment of CDR3 sequences to IMGT reference sequences was used to assign V, D and J gene segments. Each retained sequence needed at least a six-nucleotide match to both a V gene segment and a J gene segment. A rearrangement was called productive if the CDR3 had no stop codons and remained in frame with V and J, and every other rearrangement was called non-productive. CDR3 was defined by IMGT convention, running from the second conserved V-encoded cysteine to the conserved J-encoded phenylalanine. The earlier analysis of around 640 of the donors excluded sequences that lacked an unambiguous match to a single V gene segment. In an earlier analysis of about 590 of the donors, a V segment was called functional when productive rearrangements were above 56.7%, and segregating when the standard deviation between donors exceeded 5%. A statistical classification framework was built to diagnose cytomegalovirus status from the catalog of TCR beta chain sequences. In a later analysis, TCR nucleotide sequences were compared against IMGT/GENE-DB human TR gene sequences so that V and J genes could be assigned. In a later analysis, CDR3 sequences and most-parsimonious VDJ recombination scenarios were assigned using the TCRdist pipeline. In a later analysis, each TCR beta chain was defined by its CDR3 amino acid sequence together with its V-gene family, and reads without a unique V-gene family were excluded. To address suspected cross-contamination and a sequencing artifact, a later analysis removed some 620 highly shared, low-generation-probability nucleotide sequences. For each public chain, a later analysis derived a clonal expansion index from normalized ranks of inferred template counts within each repertoire. In a later analysis, generation probabilities were computed with a VDJ recombination model fitted to out-of-frame rearrangements, and the resulting probabilities were checked against IGoR. In a later analysis, hypergeometric tests were used to score TCR-TCR, TCR-HLA and TCR-CMV co-occurrence, with a repertoire-size bias correction applied to TCR pairs. A later analysis estimated false discovery rates by permuting HLA or CMV assignments 20 times. In a later analysis, co-occurring TCRs were grouped using DBSCAN, with TCRdist sequence similarity added in when clustering inside HLA-allele-positive subsets. For co-occurrence clustering, repertoires with fewer than 30,000 or more than 120,000 public chains were excluded, along with 4 to 6 repertoires with anomalous nucleotide sharing. The table comes from immuneACCESS by way of TCRdb, which keeps in-frame sequences with V and J called. Part of the clones is missing from these tables; in studies checked, under half for an unresolved V gene and the rest for unknown reasons. That table gives V, J and clone size, and the DNA gave D and trimming. Here the sample has some 150,000 clones; over 80% occur a single time. The ten largest clones represent roughly 2.9% of the sample.

In total, over 600 healthy bone marrow donors made up the cohort. Cohort members were all nominally healthy when sampled, although unrecorded immune exposures were likely present. The donor was CMV seronegative and was included in the group of a few hundred seronegative cohort members. Every donor gave a peripheral blood sample, and the peripheral blood mononuclear cells from that sample were used for TCR beta sequencing. Genomic DNA extraction from the blood cell samples was performed with the Qiagen DNeasy Blood Extraction Kit. Source material: PBMCs. The origin of this receptor is a woman in her 30s in good health and CMV-seronegative.

The DNA sequence is given as TGTGCCAGCAGCTCCGGGGAGACCCAGTACTTC. This is translated as CASSSGETQYF. The chain employs TRBV7-7 and TRBJ2-5; confidence is insufficient to name the D gene. Per the germline V gene (reference sequence), SSHAT is the CDR1 and FNYEAQ is the CDR2. Reading from cysteine to phenylalanine, the CDR3 counts 11 amino acids. The DNA shown is the 33-base CDR3, in frame from base 1. The junction carries 5 bases between V and J, which are trimmed by 4 bases and 5 bases respectively. Where the CDR3 stops, the reference TRBV7-7 and TRBJ2-5 genes take over; the full variable domain is GAGVSQSPRYKVTKRGQDVTLRCDPISSHATLYWYQQALGQGPEFLTYFNYEAQPDKSGLPSDRFSAERPEGSISTLTIQRTEQRDSAMYRCASSSGETQYFGPGTRLLVL.